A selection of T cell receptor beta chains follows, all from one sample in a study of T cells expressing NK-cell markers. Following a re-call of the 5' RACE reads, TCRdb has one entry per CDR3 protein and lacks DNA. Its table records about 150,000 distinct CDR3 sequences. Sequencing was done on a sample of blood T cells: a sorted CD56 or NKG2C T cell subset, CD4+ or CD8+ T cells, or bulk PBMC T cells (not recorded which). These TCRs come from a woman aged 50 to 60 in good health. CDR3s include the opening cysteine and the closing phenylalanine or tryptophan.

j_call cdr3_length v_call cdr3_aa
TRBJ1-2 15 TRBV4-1 CASSHLRQANYGYTF
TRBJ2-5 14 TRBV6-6 CASSYYVGQETQYF
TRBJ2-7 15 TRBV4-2 CASSQGPGFIDEQYF
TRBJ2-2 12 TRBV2 CATVAGAGELFF
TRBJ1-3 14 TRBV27 CASSFGGAGNTIYF
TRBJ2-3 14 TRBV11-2 CASSLVGATDTQYF
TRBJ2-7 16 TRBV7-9 CASSSTDKTQSYEQYF
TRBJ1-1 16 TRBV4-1 CASSQELGPLNTEAFF
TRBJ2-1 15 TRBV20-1 CSASRPTSGSNEQFF
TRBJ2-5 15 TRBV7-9 CASSSHSGPQETQYF
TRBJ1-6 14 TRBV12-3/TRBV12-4 CASSFTGFNSPLHF
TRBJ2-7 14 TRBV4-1 CASSRLSGGYEQYF
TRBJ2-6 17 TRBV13 CASSLYRDYSGANVLTF
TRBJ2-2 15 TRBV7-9 CASSPPAGETGELFF
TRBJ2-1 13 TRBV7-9 CASSTRQGGMQFF
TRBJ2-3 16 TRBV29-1 CSVVETGGENTDTQYF
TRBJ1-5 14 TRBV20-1 CSARSRDSFQPQHF
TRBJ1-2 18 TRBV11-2 CASSSGAGHPFLTNGYTF
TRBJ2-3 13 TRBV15 CATSTSFTDTQYF
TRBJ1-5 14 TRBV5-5 CASSLTNLNQPQHF